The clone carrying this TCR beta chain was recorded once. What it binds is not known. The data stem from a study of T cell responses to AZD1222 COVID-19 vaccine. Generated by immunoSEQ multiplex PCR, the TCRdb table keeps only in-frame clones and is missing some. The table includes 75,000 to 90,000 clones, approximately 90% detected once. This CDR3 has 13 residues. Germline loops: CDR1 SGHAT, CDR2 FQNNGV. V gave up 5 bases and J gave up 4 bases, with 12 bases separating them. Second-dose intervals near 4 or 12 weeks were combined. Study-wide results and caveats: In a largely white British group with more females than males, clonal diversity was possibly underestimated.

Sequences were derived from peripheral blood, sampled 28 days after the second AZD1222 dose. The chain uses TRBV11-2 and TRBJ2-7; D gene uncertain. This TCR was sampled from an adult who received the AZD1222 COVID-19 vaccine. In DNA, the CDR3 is TGTGCCAGCAGCCCCCTAGGGCGGTACGAGCAGTACTTC. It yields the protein CASSPLGRYEQYF.